This TCR beta chain was sequenced in a study of T cells in Graves' hyperthyroidism and ophthalmopathy. The diagnostic basis comprised clinical symptoms, serum thyroxine and TRAb, thyroid ultrasound and orbital computed tomography. Findings and caveats of the study: Researchers report that a 13 V-J model separated ophthalmopathy from stable hyperthyroidism. Ophthalmopathy prediction by the model preceded onset by a median roughly 6.3 months.

This CDR3 spans 14 amino acids. The ends were cut back, 2 bases at V and 5 bases at J, with 14 bases in the middle. Germline values: CDR1 SGHKS, CDR2 YYEKEE (reference sequence). This clonotype appeared many times. Its cognate antigen is unknown. Amplified TCR beta CDR3 regions derived from RNA transcripts. During a first-round RT-PCR of the TCR CDR3, the HTBI primer set was used. TCRdb used MiXCR to reprocess the multiplex PCR reads, holding one entry per CDR3 protein. The data show about 410,000 distinct CDR3 sequences, approximately 14% seen once. Sample: blood. The genes are TRBV5-5 and TRBJ2-7; D may be TRBD2 (6 bases). The clonotype comes from a man between 18 and 35 years old with Graves' ophthalmopathy. The CDR3, as DNA: TGTGCCAGCAGCTTTGCGGGGCGGGTCGACGAGCAGTACTTC. Translated, it gives CASSFAGRVDEQYF.